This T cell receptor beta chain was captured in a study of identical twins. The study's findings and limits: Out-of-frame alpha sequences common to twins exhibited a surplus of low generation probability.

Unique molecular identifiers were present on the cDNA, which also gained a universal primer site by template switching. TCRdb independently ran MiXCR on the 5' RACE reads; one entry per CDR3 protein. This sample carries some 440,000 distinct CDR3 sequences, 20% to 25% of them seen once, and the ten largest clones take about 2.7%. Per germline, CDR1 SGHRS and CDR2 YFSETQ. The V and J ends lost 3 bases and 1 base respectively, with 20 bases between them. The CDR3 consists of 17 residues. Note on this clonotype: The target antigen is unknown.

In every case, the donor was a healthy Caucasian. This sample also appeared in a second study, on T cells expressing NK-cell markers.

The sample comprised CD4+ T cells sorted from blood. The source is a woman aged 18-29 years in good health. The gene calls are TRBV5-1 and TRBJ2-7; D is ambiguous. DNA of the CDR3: TGCGCCAGCAGCTCTGGCCCCCCGGGCAGCGAGTCCTACGAGCAGTACTTC. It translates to CASSSGPPGSESYEQYF.